This record covers a single TCR beta chain. Profiling relied on immunoSEQ multiplex PCR, and the TCRdb table lists in-frame clones only, not all of them. Among about 160,000 clones listed, just under 90% were seen once. This sample is part of a study of cytomegalovirus exposure and HLA in healthy donors. Germline V gene lookup returns CDR1 SGHRS and CDR2 YFSETQ. This CDR3 contains 16 residues. Trimming removed 0 bases from V and 3 bases from J, with 14 bases in between. Sequencing was carried out using PBMCs. This receptor was identified in a woman between 18 and 29 years old in good health and CMV-seropositive. V is TRBV5-1 and J is TRBJ2-3, with a tentative D call TRBD1 (6 bases). DNA for the CDR3: TGCGCCAGCAGCTTGGGTGTGACAGGTTCGACAGATACGCAGTATTTT. This translates into CASSLGVTGSTDTQYF.